The clone carrying this T cell receptor (beta chain) was found a few times. Its antigen is not identified. The data were taken from a study of beta chain features in type 1 diabetes. Points from the study as a whole: Moderate but significant shortening of TCRB CDR3s was recorded in all four CD4+ subsets from Type 1 diabetes patients.

TCRB transcripts that were expressed got sequenced, as all of the isolated RNA had been reverse transcribed. Profiled with immunoSEQ multiplex PCR; TCRdb holds only in-frame clones, not every one. There are about 240,000 clones in the sample; approximately 13% occur only once, and around 0.019% lies in the top ten. A sort by CD45RO/CCR7/CD25/CD127/CD95/CD27 yielded CD4+ naive, central memory, regulatory and stem cell-like memory cells. Germline CDR1 and CDR2: GTSNPN and SVGIG (reference sequence). Trimming removed 5 bases from V and 8 bases from J, with 15 bases in between. The CDR3 contains 13 residues.

This chain joins TRBV30 and TRBJ1-4; the D gene is possibly TRBD1 (5 bases). This clonotype originated in a man aged 25 to 40 with type 1 diabetes. The sequenced sample was naive CD4+ T cells from blood. The CDR3 DNA follows: TGTGCCTGGGGCAAAGGGGCGGGGGAAAAACTGTTTTTT. It is translated as CAWGKGAGEKLFF.